The entry below gives a single T cell receptor beta chain sequence along with its context. The antigen is not known. The sample comes from a study of cytomegalovirus exposure and HLA in healthy donors. Whole-study context: Earlier, fewer than 130 million unique TCR beta sequences were recovered from 200 million or so T cells by an analysis. Study-level results: It was likely that a cluster of highly shared sequence variants was a sequencing artifact. Prior analysis indicated that the majority of TCR beta V segments exhibited productivity approximately 87% or approximately 30% of the time.

60 Vbeta and 13 Jbeta primers were used in PCR. Generated by immunoSEQ multiplex PCR, the TCRdb table keeps only in-frame clones and is missing some. The sample holds around 120,000 clones; around 60% are singletons and the top ten take over 3.5%. The germline gives CDR1 SGDLS, CDR2 YYNGEE. V shed 3 bases and J 4 bases; nucleotides not matched to a gene: 4. The length of the CDR3 is 16 residues. The receptor was isolated from a young man in good health and CMV-seropositive. The sample was PBMCs. This chain connects TRBV9 to TRBJ2-5, with 15 bases fitting TRBD2. This CDR3 reads CASSDRTSGGGETQYF. The DNA of the CDR3 is TGTGCCAGCAGCGACAGGACTAGCGGGGGGGGAGAGACCCAGTACTTC.